These 8 T cell receptor beta chains came from one sample sequenced in a study of T cell responses to AZD1222 COVID-19 vaccine. The protocol was immunoSEQ multiplex PCR, while the TCRdb copy is restricted to in-frame clones and leaves out a portion. The sample holds over 150,000 clones, about nine tenths seen once. The material was peripheral blood, obtained on day 0 of AZD1222 vaccination. The source of these receptors is an adult in good health.

The chain couples TRBV6-2 or TRBV6-3 to TRBJ1-2; possibly TRBD1 for D (5 bases). The CDR3 spans 16 residues. From germline, CDR1 is MNHEY and CDR2 SVGEGT. Deletions cut 6 bases from V and 0 bases from J, with 17 bases between. For the CDR3, the DNA is TGTGCCAGCAGCCCCCGGGGGGACGAAGCTAACTATGGCTACACCTTC. Translation: CASSPRGDEANYGYTF.

V usage is TRBV9 and J usage is TRBJ1-1; the D gene is possibly TRBD1 (5 bases). Trimming cost V 0 bases and J 5 bases, with 11 bases left between them. CDR1 is SGDLS and CDR2 is YYNGEE in the germline V gene. This CDR3 contains 14 residues. CDR3 residues: CASSVDEGRTEAFF. In nucleotides, the CDR3 is TGTGCCAGCAGCGTAGATGAGGGACGGACTGAAGCTTTCTTT.

The rearrangement links TRBV2 to TRBJ1-5; no firm D call. The germline V gene encodes CDR1 SNHLY and CDR2 FYNNEI. The V end was cut by 6 bases, the J end by 0 bases, with 6 bases between. The CDR3 extends over 13 amino acids. CDR3 nucleotides: TGTGCCAGCAGGGCCGATAGCAATCAGCCCCAGCATTTT. Translated, it gives CASRADSNQPQHF.

The chain joins TRBV2 to TRBJ1-5, with D hard to call. Trimming pared 2 bases from V and 1 base from J, leaving 6 bases between. Germline V lookup: CDR1 SNHLY, CDR2 FYNNEI. The CDR3 has 14 amino acids. DNA for the CDR3: TGTGCCAGCAGTGAAAGTACAAGCAATCAGCCCCAGCATTTT. Encoded protein: CASSESTSNQPQHF.

CDR3 bases: TGCGCCAGCAGCCCTCTTGGGGGCGGGAACATTCAGTACTTC. The encoded protein is CASSPLGGGNIQYF. The J gene is TRBJ2-4, the V gene TRBV5-1; TRBD1 is a possible D gene (6 bases). Trimming pared 4 bases from V and 7 bases from J, leaving 15 bases between. The CDR3 runs 14 residues. Germline V gene data show CDR1 as SGHRS and CDR2 as YFSETQ.

The gene calls are TRBV7-9 and TRBJ1-6; 7 bases are shared with TRBD1. This CDR3 is 14 amino acids long. The J segment lost 9 bases and the V segment lost 4 bases, leaving 6 bases of the junction unmatched. Germline V gene lookup returns CDR1 SEHNR and CDR2 FQNEAQ (reference sequence). The CDR3 region is CASSSERQGSPLHF. Written as DNA, the CDR3 is TGTGCCAGCAGCTCCGAGAGACAGGGTTCACCCCTCCACTTT.

The chain recombines TRBV19 with TRBJ1-1; 8 bases map to TRBD1. The CDR3 is made up of 13 amino acids. V shed 6 bases, J shed 4 bases, and the junction held 4 bases outside the gene matches. CDR1 is LNHDA, CDR2 SQIVND, per germline (reference sequence). The CDR3 DNA reads TGTGCCAGTAGCCAAACAGGGGGCACTGAAGCTTTCTTT. Amino acid sequence: CASSQTGGTEAFF.

The rearrangement joins TRBV13 to TRBJ2-5; 7 nucleotides agree with TRBD1. Germline assignment: CDR1 PRHDT and CDR2 FYEKMQ (reference sequence). Trimming cost V 5 bases and J 4 bases; bases outside gene matches: 4. The CDR3 is made up of 13 amino acids. CDR3 nucleotides: TGTGCCAGCAGCCCCACAGGGGTAGAGACCCAGTACTTC. This codes for CASSPTGVETQYF.